This entry features one TCR beta chain sequence. Next came a second PCR, run for about 6 to 12 cycles, which used a sample-barcoded 5' primer along with a J-beta primer mix. TCRdb called the 5' RACE reads again in MiXCR, with one record for every CDR3 protein. The repertoire has around 500,000 distinct CDR3 sequences, about a quarter of them found once; the top ten carry 3% to 4.5%. V lost 4 bases, J lost 5 bases, and 19 bases lay in between. The length of the CDR3 is 16 residues. This sample is part of a study of blood T cells in healthy people across ages. These same records also appear under a second study, on T cells of mothers and their children.

The sample was blood. This sequence originates from a boy between 2 and 10 years old in good health. The chain combines TRBV12-3 or TRBV12-4 with TRBJ2-3, with D perhaps TRBD2 (6 bases). The CDR3: CASSSGDLQDGDTQYF. As DNA, the CDR3 is TGTGCCAGCAGTTCTGGGGACTTACAGGATGGAGATACGCAGTATTTT.